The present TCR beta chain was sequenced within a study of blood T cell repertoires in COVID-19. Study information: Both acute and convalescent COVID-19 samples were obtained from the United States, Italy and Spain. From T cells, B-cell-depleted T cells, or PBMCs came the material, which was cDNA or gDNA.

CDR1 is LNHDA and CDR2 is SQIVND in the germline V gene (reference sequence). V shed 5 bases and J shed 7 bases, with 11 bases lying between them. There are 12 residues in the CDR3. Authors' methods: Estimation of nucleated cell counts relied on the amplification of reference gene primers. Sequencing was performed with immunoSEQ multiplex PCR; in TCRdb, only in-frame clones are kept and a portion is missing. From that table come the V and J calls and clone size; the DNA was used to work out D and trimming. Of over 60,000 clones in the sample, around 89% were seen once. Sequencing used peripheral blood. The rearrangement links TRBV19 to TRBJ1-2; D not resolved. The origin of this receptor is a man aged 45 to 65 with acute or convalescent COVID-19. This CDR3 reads CASSGRSLGYTF. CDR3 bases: TGTGCCAGTAGTGGAAGGAGCCTTGGCTACACCTTC. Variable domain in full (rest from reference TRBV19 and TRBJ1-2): DGGITQSPKYLFRKEGQNVTLSCEQNLNHDAMYWYRQDPGQGLRLIYYSQIVNDFQKGDIAEGYSVSREKKESFPLTVTSAQKNPTAFYLCASSGRSLGYTFGSGTRLTVV.